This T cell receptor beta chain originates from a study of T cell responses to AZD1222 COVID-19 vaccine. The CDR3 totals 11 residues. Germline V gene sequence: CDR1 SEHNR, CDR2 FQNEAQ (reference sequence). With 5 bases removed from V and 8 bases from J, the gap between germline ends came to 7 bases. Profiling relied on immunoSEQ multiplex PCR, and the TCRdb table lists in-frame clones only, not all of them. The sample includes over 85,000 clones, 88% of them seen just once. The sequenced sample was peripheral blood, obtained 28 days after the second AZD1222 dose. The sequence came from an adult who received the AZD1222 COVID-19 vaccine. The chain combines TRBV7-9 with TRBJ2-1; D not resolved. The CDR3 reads CASSPLDEQFF. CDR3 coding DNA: TGTGCCAGCAGCCCTCTTGATGAGCAGTTCTTC.